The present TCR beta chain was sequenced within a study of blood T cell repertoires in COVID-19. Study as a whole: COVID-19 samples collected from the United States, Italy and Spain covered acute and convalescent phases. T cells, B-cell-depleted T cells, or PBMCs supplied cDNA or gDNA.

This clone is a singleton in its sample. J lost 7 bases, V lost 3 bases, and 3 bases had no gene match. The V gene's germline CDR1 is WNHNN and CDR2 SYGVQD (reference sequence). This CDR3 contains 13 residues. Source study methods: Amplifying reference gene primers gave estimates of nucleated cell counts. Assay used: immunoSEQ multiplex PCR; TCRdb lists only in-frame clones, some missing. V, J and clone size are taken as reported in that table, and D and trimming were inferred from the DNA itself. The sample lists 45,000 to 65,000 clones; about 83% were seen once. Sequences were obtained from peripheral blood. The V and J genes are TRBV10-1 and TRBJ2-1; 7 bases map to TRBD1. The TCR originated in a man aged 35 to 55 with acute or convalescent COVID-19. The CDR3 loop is CASSEGTVNEQFF. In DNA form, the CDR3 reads TGCGCCAGCAGTGAAGGGACAGTAAATGAGCAGTTCTTC.